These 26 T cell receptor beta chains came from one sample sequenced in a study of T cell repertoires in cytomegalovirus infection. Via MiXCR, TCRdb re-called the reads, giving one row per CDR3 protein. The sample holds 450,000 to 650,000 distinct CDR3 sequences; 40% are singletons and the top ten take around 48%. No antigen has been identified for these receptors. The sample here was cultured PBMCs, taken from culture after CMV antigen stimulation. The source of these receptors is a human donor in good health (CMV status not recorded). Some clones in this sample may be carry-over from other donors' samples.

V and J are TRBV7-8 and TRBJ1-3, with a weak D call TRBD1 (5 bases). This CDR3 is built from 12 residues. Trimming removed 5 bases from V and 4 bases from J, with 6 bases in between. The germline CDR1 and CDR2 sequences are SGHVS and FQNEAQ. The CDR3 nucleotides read TGTGCCAGCAGCCCAGGGGGAAACACCATATATTTT. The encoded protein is CASSPGGNTIYF.

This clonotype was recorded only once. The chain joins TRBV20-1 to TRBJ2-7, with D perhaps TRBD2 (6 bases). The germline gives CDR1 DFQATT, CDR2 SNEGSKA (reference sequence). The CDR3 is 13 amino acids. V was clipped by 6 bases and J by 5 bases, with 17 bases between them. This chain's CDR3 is CSARGGLVHEQYF. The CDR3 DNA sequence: TGCAGTGCCCGAGGAGGGTTGGTCCACGAGCAGTACTTC.

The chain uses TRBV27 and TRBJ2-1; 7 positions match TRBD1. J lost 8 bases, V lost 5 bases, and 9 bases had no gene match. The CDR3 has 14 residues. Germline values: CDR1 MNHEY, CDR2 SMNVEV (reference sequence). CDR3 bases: TGTGCCAGCAGTCGACAGGGTCCCGGCGATGAGCAGTTCTTC. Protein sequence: CASSRQGPGDEQFF.

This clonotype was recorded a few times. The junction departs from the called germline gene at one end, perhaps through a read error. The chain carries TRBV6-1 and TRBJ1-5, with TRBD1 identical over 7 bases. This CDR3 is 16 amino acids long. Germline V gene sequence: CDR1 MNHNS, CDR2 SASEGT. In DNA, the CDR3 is TGTGCCAGCCGTGAACCAGGGGGAATTAGCAATCAGCCCCAGCATTTT. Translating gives CASREPGGISNQPQHF.

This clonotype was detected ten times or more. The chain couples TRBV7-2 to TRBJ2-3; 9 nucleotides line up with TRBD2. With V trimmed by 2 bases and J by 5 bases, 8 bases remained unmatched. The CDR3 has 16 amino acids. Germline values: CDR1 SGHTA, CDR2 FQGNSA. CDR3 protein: CASSLLAGGTEDTQYF. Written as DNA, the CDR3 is TGTGCCAGCAGCTTACTGGCGGGAGGGACGGAAGATACGCAGTATTTT.

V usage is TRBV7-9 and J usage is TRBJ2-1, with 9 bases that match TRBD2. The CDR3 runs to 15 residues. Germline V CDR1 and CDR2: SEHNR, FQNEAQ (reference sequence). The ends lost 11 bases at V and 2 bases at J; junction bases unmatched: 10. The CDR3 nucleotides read TGTGCCCTCTGGGTGCGGGAGGGCCCCTACAATGAGCAGTTCTTC. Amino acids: CALWVREGPYNEQFF.

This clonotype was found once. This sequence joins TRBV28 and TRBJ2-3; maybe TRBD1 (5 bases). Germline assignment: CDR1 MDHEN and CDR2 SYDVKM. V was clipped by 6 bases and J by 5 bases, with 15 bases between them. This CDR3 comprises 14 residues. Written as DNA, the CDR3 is TGTGCCAGCAGGGCCCAGGGCAGCGAAGATACGCAGTATTTT. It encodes CASRAQGSEDTQYF.

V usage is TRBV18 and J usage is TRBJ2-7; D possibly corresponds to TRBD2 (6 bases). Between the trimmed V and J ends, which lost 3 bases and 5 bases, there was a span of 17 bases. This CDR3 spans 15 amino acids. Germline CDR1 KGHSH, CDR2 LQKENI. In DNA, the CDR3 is TGTGCCAGCTCACCGAAGCGGGCCCGGCAGGACGAGCAGTACTTC. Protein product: CASSPKRARQDEQYF.

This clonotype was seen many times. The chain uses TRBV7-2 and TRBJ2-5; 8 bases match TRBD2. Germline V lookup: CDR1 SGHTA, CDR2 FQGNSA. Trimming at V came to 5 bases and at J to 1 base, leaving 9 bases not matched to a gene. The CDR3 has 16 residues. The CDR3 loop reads CASSPLSGGAQETQYF. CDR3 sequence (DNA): TGTGCCAGCAGCCCCCTTTCCGGGGGGGCCCAAGAGACCCAGTACTTC.

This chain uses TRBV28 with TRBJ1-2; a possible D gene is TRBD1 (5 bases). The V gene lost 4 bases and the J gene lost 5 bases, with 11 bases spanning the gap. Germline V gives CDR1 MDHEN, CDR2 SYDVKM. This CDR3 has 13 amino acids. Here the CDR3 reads CASSYGAGYGYTF. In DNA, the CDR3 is TGTGCCAGCAGTTACGGGGCGGGATATGGCTACACCTTC.

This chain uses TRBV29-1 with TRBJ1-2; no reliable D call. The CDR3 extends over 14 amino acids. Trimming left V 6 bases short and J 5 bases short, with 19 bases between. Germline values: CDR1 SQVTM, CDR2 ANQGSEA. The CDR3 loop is CSVRTEREGYGYTF. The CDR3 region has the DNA TGCAGCGTGAGAACCGAGAGGGAAGGGTATGGCTACACCTTC.

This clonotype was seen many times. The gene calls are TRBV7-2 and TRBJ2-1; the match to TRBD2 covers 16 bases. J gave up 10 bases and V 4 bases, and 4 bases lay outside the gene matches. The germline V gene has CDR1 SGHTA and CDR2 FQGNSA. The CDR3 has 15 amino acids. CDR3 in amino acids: CASSSGTSGRGEQFF. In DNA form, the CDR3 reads TGTGCCAGCAGCTCGGGGACTAGCGGGAGGGGCGAGCAGTTCTTC.

CDR3 nucleotide sequence: TGCAGTGCTATTCCGCCGGGACTAGCAGGAGAGACCCAGTACTTC. This codes for CSAIPPGLAGETQYF. The gene calls are TRBV20-1 and TRBJ2-5, with 9 nucleotides matching TRBD2. The CDR3 is made up of 15 amino acids. Germline-derived CDR1 and CDR2 are DFQATT and SNEGSKA (reference sequence). The trim removed 4 bases at V and 4 bases at J, leaving 10 bases unmatched.

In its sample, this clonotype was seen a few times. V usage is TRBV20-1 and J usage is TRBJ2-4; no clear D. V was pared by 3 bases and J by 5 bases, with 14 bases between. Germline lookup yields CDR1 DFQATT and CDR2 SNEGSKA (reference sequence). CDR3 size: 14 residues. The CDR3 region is CSARTSALENIQYF. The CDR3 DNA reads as TGCAGTGCTAGGACTTCGGCGCTGGAAAACATTCAGTACTTC.

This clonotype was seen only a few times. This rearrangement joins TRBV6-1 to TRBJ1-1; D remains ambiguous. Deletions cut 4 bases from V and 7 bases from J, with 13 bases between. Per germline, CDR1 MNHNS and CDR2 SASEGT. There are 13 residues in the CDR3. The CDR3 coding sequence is TGTGCCAGCAGTGTATGGGGTTGGAGTGAAGCTTTCTTT. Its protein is CASSVWGWSEAFF.

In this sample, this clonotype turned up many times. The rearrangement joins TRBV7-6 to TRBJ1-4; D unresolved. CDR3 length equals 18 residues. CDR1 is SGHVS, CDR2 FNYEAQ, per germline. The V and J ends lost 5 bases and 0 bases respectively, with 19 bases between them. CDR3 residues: CASSALRTAGATNEKLFF. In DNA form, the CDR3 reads TGTGCCAGCAGCGCCCTGAGAACAGCCGGGGCAACTAATGAAAAACTGTTTTTT.

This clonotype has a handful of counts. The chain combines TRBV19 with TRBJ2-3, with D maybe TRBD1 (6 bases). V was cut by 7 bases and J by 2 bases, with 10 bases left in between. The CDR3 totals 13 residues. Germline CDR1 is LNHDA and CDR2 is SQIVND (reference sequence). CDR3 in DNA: TGTGCCAGTACCAACAGGGTCACAGATACGCAGTATTTT. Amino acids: CASTNRVTDTQYF.

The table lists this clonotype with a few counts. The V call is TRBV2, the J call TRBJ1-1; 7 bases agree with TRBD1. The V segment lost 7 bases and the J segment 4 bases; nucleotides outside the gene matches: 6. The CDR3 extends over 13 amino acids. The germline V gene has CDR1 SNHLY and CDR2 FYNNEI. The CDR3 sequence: CASNRGWGTEAFF. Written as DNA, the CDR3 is TGTGCCAGCAACAGGGGTTGGGGCACTGAAGCTTTCTTT.

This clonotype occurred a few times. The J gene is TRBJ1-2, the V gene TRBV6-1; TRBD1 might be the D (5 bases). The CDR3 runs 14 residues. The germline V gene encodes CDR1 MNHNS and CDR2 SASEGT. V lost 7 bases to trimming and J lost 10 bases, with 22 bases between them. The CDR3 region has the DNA TGTGCCAGCACAGAAGAATGGGAGGGGAATGCCTACACCTTC. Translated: CASTEEWEGNAYTF.

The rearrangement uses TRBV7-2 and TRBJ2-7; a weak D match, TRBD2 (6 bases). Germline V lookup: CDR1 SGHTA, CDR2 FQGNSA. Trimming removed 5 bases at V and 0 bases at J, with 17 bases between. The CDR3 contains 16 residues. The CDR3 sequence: CASSITSRPSSYEQYF. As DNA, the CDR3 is TGTGCCAGCAGCATTACTAGCCGCCCGAGCTCCTACGAGCAGTACTTC.

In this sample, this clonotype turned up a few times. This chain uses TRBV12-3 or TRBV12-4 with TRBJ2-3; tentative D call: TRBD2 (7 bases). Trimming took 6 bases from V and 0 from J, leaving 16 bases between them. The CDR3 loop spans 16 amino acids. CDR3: CASSPHRGASTDTQYF. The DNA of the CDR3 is TGTGCCAGCAGCCCCCACCGGGGGGCCAGCACAGATACGCAGTATTTT.

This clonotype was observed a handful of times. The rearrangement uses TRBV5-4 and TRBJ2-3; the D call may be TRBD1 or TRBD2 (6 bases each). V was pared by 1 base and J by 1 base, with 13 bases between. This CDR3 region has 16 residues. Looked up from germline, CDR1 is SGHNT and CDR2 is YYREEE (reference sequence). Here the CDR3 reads CASSLFLEGGTDTQYF. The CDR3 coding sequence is TGTGCCAGCAGCTTGTTTCTGGAGGGGGGCACAGATACGCAGTATTTT.

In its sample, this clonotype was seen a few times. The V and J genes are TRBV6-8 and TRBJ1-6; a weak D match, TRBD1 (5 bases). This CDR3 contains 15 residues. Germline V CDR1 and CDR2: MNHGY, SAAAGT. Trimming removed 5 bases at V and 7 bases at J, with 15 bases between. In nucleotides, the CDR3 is TGTGCCAGCAGTACAGGTGGCGGGGGAAATTCACCCCTCCACTTT. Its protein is CASSTGGGGNSPLHF.

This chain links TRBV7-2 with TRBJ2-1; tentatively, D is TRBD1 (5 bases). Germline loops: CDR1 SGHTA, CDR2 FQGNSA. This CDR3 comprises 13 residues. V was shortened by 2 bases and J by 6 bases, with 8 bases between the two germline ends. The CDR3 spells CASSLQGINEQFF. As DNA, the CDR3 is TGTGCCAGCAGCTTACAGGGAATCAATGAGCAGTTCTTC.

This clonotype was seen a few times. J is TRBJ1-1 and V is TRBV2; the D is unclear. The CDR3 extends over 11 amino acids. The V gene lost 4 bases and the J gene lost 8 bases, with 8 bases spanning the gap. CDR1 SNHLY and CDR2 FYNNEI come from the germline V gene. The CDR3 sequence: CASSGAREAFF. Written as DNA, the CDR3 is TGTGCCAGCAGTGGCGCGAGAGAAGCTTTCTTT. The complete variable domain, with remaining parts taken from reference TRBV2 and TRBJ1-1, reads EPEVTQTPSHQVTQMGQEVILRCVPISNHLYFYWYRQILGQKVEFLVSFYNNEISEKSEIFDDQFSVERPDGSNFTLKIRSTKLEDSAMYFCASSGAREAFFGQGTRLTVV.

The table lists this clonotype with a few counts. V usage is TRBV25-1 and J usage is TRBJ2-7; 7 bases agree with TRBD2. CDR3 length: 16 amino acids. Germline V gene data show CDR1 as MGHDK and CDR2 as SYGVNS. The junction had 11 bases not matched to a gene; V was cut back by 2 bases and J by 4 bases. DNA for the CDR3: TGTGCCAGCAGTGAACGGGTTGGCGGGAGAAGATACGAGCAGTACTTC. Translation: CASSERVGGRRYEQYF.